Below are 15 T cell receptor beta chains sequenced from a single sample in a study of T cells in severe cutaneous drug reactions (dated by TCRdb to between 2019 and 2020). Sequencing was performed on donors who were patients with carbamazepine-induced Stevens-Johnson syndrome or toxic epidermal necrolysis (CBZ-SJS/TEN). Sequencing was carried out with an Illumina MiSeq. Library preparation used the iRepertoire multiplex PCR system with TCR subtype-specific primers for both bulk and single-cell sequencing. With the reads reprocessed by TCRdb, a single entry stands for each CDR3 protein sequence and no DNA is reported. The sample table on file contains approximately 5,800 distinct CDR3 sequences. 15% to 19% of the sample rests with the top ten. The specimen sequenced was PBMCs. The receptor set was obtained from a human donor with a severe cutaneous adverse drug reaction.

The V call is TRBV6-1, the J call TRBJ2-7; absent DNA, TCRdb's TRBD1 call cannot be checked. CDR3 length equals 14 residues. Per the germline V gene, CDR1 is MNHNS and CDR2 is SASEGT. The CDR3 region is CASLDLGDMDEQYF.

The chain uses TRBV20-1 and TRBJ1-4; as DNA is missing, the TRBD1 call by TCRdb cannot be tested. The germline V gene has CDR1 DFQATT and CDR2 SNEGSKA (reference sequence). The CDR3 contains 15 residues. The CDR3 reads CSASDRDRGSAKLFF.

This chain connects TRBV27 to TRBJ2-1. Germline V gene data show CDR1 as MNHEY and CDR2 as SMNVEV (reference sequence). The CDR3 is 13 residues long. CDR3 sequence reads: CASSLFGNNEQSF.

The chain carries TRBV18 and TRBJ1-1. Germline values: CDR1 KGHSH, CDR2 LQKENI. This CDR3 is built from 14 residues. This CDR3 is CASSPREWNTEAFF.

CDR3 sequence reads: CAWSVTGPLRAFF. This sequence joins TRBV30 and TRBJ1-1; TCRdb indicates TRBD1, and absent DNA this call remains unverified. Germline CDR1 is GTSNPN and CDR2 is SVGIG (reference sequence). CDR3 size: 13 residues.

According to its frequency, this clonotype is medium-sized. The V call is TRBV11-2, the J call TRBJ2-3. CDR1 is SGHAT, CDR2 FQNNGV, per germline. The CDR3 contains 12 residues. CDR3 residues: CASSLVPDTQYF.

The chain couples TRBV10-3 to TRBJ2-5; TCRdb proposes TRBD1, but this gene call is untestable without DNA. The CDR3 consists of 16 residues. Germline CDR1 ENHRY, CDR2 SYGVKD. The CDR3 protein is CAIATGTGVGRETQYF.

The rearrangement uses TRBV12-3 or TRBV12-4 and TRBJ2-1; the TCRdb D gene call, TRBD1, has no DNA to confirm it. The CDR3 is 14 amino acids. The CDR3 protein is CATRGGQPYNEQFF.

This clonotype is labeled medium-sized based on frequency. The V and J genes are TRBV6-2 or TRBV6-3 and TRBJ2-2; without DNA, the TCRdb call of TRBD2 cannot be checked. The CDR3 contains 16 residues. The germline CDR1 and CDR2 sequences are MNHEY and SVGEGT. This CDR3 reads CASSSVSGRNTGELFF.

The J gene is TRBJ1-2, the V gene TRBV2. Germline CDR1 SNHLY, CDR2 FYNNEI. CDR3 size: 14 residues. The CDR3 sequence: CASSALQPNYGYTF.

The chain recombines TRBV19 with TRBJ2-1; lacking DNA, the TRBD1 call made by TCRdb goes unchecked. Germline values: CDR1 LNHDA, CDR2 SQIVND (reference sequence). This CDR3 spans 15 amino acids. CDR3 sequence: CASRPGSRPYNEQFF.

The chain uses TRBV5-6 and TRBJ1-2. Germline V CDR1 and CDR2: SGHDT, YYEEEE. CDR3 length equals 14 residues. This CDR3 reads CASSLARSNYGYTF.

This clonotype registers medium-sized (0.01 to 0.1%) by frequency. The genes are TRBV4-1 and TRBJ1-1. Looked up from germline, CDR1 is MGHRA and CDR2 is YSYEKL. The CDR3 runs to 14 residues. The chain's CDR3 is CASSHHEVNTEAFF.

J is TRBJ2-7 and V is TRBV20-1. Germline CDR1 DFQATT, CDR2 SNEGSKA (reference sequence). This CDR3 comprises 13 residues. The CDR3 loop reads CSARDTVTYEQYF.

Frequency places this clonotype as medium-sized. CDR3 residues: CASGTHNQPQHF. The gene calls are TRBV7-2 and TRBJ1-5. CDR1 is SGHTA and CDR2 is FQGNSA in the germline V gene. The CDR3 runs to 12 residues.